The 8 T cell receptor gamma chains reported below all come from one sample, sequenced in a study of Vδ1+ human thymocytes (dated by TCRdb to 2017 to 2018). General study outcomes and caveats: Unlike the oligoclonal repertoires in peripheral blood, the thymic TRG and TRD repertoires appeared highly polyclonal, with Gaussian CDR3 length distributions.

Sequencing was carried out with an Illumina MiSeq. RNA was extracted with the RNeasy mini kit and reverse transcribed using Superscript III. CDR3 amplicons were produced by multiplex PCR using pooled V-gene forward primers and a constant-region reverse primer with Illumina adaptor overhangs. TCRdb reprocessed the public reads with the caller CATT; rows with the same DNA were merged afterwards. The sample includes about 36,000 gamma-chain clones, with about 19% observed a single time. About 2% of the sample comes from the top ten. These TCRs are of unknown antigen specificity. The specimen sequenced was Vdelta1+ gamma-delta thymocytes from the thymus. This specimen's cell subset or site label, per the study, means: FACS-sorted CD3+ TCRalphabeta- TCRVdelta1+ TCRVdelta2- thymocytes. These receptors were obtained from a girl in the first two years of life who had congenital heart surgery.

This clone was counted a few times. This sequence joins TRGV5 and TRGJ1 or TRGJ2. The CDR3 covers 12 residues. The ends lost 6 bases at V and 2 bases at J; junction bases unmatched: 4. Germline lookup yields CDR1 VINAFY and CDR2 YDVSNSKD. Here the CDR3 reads CATWCDYYKKLF. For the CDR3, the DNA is TGTGCCACCTGGTGCGATTATTATAAGAAACTCTTT.

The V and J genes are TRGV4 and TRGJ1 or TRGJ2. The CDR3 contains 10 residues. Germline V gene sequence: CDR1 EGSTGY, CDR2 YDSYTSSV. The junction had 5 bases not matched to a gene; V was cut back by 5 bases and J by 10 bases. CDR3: CATWGGKKLF. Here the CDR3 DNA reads TGTGCCACCTGGGGGGGGAAGAAACTCTTT.

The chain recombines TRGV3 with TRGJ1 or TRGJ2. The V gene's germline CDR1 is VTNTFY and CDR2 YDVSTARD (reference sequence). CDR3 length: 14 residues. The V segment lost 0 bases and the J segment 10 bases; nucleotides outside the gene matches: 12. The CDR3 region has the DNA TGTGCCACCTGGGACAGGCGGTTGACTTTGAAGAAACTCTTT. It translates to CATWDRRLTLKKLF.

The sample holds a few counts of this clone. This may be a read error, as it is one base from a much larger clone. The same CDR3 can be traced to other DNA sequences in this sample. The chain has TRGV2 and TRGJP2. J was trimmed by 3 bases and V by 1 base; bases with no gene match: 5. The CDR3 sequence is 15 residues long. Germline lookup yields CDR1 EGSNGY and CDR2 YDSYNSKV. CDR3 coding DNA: TGTGCCACCTGGGACGGTCAGGGTAGTGATTGGATCAAGACGTTT. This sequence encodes CATWDGQGSDWIKTF.

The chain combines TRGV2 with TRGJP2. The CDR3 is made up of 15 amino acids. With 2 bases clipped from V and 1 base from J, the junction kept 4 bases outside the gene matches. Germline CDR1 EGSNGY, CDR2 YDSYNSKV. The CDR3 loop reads CATWDVLSSDWIKTF. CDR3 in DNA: TGTGCCACCTGGGACGTCCTTAGTAGTGATTGGATCAAGACGTTT.

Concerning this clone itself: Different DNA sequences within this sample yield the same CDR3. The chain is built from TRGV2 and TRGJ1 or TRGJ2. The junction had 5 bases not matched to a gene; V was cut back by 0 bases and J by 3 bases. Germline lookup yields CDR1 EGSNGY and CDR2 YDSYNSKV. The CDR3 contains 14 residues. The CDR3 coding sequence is TGTGCCACCTGGGACGGGCCGCCTTATTATAAGAAACTCTTT. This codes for CATWDGPPYYKKLF.

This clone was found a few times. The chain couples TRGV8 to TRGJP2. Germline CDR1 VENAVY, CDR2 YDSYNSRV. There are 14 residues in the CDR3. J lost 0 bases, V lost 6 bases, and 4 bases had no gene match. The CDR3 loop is CATWYYSSDWIKTF. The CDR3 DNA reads TGTGCCACCTGGTACTATAGTAGTGATTGGATCAAGACGTTT.

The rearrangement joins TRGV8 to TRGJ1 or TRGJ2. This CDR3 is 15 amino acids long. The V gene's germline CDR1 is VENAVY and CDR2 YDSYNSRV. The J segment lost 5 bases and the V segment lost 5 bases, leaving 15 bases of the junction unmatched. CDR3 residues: CATWAGLLLDYKKLF. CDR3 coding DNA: TGTGCCACCTGGGCCGGATTGTTGTTAGATTATAAGAAACTCTTT.